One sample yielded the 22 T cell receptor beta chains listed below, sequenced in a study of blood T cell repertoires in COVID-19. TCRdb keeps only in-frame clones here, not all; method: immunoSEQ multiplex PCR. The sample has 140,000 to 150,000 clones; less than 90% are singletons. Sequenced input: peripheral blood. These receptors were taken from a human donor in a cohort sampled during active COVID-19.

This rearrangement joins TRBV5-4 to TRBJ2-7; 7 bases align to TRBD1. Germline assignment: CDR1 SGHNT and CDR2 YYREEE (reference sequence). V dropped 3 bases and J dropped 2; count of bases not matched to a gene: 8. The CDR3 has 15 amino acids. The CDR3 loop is CASSSPRDSTYEQYF. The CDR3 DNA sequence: TGTGCCAGCAGCTCACCCCGGGACAGTACCTACGAGCAGTACTTC.

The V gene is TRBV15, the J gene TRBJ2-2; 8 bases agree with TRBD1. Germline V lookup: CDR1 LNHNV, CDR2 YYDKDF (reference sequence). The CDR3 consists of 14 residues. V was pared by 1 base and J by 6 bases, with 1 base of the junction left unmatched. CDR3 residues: CATSRAGGPGELFF. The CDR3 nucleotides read TGTGCCACCAGCAGAGCAGGGGGCCCCGGGGAGCTGTTTTTT.

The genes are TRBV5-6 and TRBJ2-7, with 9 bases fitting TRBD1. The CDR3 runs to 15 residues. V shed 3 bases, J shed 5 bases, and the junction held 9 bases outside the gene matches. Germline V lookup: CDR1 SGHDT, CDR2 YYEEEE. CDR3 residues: CASSSPGQGNDEQYF. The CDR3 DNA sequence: TGTGCCAGCAGCTCCCCCGGACAGGGGAACGACGAGCAGTACTTC.

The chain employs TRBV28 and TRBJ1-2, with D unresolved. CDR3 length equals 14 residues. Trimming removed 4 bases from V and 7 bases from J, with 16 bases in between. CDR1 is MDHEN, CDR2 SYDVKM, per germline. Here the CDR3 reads CASSSTPIRPGYTF. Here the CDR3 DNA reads TGTGCCAGCAGTTCTACCCCTATCCGCCCTGGCTACACCTTC.

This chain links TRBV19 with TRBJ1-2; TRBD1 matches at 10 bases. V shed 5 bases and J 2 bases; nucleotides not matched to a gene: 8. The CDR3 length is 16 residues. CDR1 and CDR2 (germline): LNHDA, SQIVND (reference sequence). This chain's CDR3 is CASSSGTGAPNYGYTF. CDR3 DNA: TGTGCCAGTAGTTCCGGGACAGGGGCACCAAACTATGGCTACACCTTC.

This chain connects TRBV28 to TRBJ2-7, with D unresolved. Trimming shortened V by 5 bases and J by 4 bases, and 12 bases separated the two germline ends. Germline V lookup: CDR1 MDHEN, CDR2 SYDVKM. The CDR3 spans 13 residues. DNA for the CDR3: TGTGCCAGCAGTCCCCCGGGTACATACGAGCAGTACTTC. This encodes CASSPPGTYEQYF.

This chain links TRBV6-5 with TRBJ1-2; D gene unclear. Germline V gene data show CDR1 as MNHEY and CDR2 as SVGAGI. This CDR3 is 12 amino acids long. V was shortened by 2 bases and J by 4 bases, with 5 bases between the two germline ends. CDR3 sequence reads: CASSYASYGYTF. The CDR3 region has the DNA TGTGCCAGCAGTTACGCCAGCTATGGCTACACCTTC.

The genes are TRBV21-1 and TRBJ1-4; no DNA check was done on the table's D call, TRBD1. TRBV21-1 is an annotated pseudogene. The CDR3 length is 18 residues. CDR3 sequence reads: CASSKSGGQGAPNEKLFF. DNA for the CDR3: TGTGCCAGCAGCAAAAGTGGCGGACAGGGGGCACCTAATGAAAAACTGTTTTTT.

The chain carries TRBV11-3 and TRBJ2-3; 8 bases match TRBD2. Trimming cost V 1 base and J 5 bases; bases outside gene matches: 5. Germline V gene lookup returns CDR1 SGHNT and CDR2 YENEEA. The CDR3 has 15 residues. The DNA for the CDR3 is TGTGCCAGCAGCTTAGGTAGCGGGGTGGTAGATACGCAGTATTTT. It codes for CASSLGSGVVDTQYF.

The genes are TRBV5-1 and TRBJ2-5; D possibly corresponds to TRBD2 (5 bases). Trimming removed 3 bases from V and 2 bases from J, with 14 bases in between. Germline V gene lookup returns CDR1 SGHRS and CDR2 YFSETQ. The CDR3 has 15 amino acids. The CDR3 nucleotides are TGCGCCAGCAGCTCGTCGGGGAACCAACAAGAGACCCAGTACTTC. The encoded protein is CASSSSGNQQETQYF.

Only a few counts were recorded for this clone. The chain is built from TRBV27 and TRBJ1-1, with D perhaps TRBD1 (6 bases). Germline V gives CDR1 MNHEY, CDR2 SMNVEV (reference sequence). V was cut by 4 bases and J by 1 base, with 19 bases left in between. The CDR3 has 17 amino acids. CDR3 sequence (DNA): TGTGCCAGCAGTTCCACCCCCAGGGGACGAAGGAACACTGAAGCTTTCTTT. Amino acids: CASSSTPRGRRNTEAFF.

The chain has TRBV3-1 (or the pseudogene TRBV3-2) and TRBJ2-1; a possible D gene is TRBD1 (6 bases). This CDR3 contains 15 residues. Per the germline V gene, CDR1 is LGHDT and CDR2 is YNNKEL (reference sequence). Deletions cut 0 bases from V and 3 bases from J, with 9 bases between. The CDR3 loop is CASSQDTDSYNEQFF. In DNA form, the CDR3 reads TGTGCCAGCAGCCAAGACACGGACAGCTACAATGAGCAGTTCTTC.

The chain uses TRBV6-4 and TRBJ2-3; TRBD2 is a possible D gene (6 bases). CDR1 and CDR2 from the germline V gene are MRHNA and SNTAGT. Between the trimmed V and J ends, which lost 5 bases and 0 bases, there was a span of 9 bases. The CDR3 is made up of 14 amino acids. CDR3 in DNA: TGTGCCAGCAGTAGGGAGGACAGCACAGATACGCAGTATTTT. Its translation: CASSREDSTDTQYF.

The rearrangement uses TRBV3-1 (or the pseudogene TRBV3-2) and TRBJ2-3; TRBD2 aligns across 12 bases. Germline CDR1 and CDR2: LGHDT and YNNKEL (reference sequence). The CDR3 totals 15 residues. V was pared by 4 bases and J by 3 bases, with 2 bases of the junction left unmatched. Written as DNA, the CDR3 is TGTGCCAGCAGCCCCGGGACTAGCGGGACAGATACGCAGTATTTT. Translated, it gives CASSPGTSGTDTQYF.

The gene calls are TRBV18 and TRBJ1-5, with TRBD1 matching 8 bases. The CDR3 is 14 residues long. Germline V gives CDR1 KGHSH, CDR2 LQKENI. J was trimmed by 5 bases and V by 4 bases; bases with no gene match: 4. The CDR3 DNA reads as TGTGCCAGCTCACTTGGACAGGGCGATCAGCCCCAGCATTTT. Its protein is CASSLGQGDQPQHF. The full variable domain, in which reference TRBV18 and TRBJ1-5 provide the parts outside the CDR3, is NAGVMQNPRHLVRRRGQEARLRCSPMKGHSHVYWYRQLPEEGLKFMVYLQKENIIDESGMPKERFSAEFPKEGPSILRIQQVVRGDSAAYFCASSLGQGDQPQHFGDGTRLSIL.

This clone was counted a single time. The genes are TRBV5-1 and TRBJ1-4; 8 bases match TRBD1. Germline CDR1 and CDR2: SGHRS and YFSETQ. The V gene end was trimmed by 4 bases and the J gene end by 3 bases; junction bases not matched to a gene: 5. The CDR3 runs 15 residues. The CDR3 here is CASSPGQAANEKLFF. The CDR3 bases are TGCGCCAGCAGCCCGGGACAGGCGGCTAATGAAAAACTGTTTTTT.

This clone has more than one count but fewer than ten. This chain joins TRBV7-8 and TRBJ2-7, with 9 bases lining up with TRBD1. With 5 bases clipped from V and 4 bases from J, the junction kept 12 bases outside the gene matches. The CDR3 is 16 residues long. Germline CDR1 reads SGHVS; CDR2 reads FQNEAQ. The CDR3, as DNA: TGTGCCAGCAGCCTAGGACCGGGACAGGGAGGATACGAGCAGTACTTC. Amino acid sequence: CASSLGPGQGGYEQYF.

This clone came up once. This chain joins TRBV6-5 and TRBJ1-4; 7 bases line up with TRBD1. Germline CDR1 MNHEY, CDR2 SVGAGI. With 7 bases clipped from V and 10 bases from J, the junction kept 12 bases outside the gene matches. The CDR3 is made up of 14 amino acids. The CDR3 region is CASISTPTGRKLFF. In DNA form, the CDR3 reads TGTGCCAGCATATCAACCCCGACAGGGAGAAAACTGTTTTTT.

CDR3 region: CASSPPWAFF. The CDR3 nucleotides read TGTGCCAGCAGCCCACCGTGGGCGTTCTTC. This rearrangement joins TRBV7-9 to TRBJ2-1; D gene unclear. Trimming removed 5 bases from V and 15 bases from J, with 11 bases in between. CDR1 SEHNR and CDR2 FQNEAQ come from the germline V gene (reference sequence). CDR3 size: 10 residues.

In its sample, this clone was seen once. CDR3 in amino acids: CASSQGLGNQPQHF. The CDR3 nucleotides read TGTGCCAGCAGCCAGGGTCTTGGGAATCAGCCCCAGCATTTT. J is TRBJ1-5 and V is TRBV5-6; tentative D call: TRBD1 (5 bases). Germline V gene data show CDR1 as SGHDT and CDR2 as YYEEEE. V dropped 4 bases and J dropped 4 bases, with 12 bases sitting between them. This CDR3 is built from 14 residues.

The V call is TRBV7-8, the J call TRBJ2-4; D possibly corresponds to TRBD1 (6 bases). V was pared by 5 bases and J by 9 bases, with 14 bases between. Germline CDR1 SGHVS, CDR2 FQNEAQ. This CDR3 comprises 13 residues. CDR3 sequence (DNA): TGTGCCAGCAGCGGTTCACAGGGTTTCATTCAGTACTTC. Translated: CASSGSQGFIQYF.

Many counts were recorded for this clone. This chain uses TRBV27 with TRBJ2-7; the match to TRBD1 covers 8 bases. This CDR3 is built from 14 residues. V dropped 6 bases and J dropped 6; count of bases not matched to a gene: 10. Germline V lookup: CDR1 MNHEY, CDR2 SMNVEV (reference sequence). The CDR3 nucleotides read TGTGCCAGCAGCCTAGCAGGGGGCCAGGTCGAGCAGTACTTC. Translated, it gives CASSLAGGQVEQYF.